A single sample gave rise to the 16 T cell receptor beta chains below, sequenced in a study of cytomegalovirus exposure and HLA in healthy donors. It was with 60 Vbeta and 13 Jbeta primers that the PCR ran. The repertoire was sequenced with immunoSEQ multiplex PCR; TCRdb's copy has only in-frame clones and lacks some. The sample comprises 120,000 or so clones, around three fifths of which are singletons, and about 8% rests with the top ten. The sequenced sample was PBMCs. Receptors were obtained from a woman aged 40 to 50 in good health and CMV-seropositive.

The chain links TRBV5-6 to TRBJ1-1, with a tentative D call TRBD1 (6 bases). Trimming stripped 0 bases from V and 0 bases from J, with 15 bases between. In germline, CDR1 is SGHDT, CDR2 YYEEEE. The CDR3 runs 17 residues. The CDR3 nucleotides are TGTGCCAGCAGCTTGGCCTGGCAGGGGAACATGAACACTGAAGCTTTCTTT. It translates to CASSLAWQGNMNTEAFF.

This chain uses TRBV27 with TRBJ1-1; 9 nucleotides match TRBD1. The V segment lost 4 bases and the J segment 5 bases; nucleotides outside the gene matches: 8. Per the germline V gene, CDR1 is MNHEY and CDR2 is SMNVEV (reference sequence). This CDR3 is 15 amino acids long. CDR3 nucleotide sequence: TGTGCCAGCAGTTCCCAACAGGGGGCCGGGACTGAAGCTTTCTTT. This gives the protein CASSSQQGAGTEAFF.

The rearrangement links TRBV25-1 to TRBJ1-2, with D hard to call. This CDR3 spans 13 amino acids. V was cut by 8 bases and J by 4 bases, with 14 bases left in between. Germline V lookup: CDR1 MGHDK, CDR2 SYGVNS. The CDR3 DNA reads as TGTGCCAGCCTAGACGAGAACCTCTATGGCTACACCTTC. Protein product: CASLDENLYGYTF.

The chain combines TRBV5-6 with TRBJ1-1, with TRBD1 matching 12 bases. Germline V gene sequence: CDR1 SGHDT, CDR2 YYEEEE. The CDR3 is 16 residues long. Trimming removed 1 base from V and 7 bases from J; junction bases left unmatched: 8. CDR3 in DNA: TGTGCCAGCAGCTTGTTATCGGGACAGGGGGCGGGTGAAGCTTTCTTT. Translated: CASSLLSGQGAGEAFF.

The rearrangement uses TRBV7-9 and TRBJ2-1, with 10 bases fitting TRBD2. There are 15 residues in the CDR3. Trimming took 4 bases from V and 9 from J; bases not matched to a gene: 9. Germline CDR1 and CDR2: SEHNR and FQNEAQ (reference sequence). Here the CDR3 reads CASSSRLAGVGEQFF. The CDR3 DNA reads TGTGCCAGCAGCTCCCGGCTAGCGGGAGTTGGTGAGCAGTTCTTC.

This clone has a single count. The chain is built from TRBV5-1 and TRBJ2-7; the match to TRBD1 covers 8 bases. V shed 4 bases, J shed 8 bases, and the junction held 14 bases outside the gene matches. The CDR3 consists of 15 residues. The germline V gene encodes CDR1 SGHRS and CDR2 YFSETQ. CDR3 region: CASSESDRAVRKQYF. The CDR3 DNA is TGCGCCAGCAGCGAATCGGACAGGGCGGTGAGGAAGCAGTACTTC. Together with reference TRBV5-1 and TRBJ2-7, the CDR3 gives the full variable domain: KAGVTQTPRYLIKTRGQQVTLSCSPISGHRSVSWYQQTPGQGLQFLFEYFSETQRNKGNFPGRFSGRQFSNSRSEMNVSTLELGDSALYLCASSESDRAVRKQYFGPGTRLTVT.

This clone was recorded only once. The same CDR3 can be traced to other DNA sequences in this sample. The chain is built from TRBV5-1 and TRBJ2-1; no clear D. Germline CDR1 SGHRS, CDR2 YFSETQ. V was clipped by 0 bases and J by 7 bases, with 5 bases between them. This CDR3 contains 12 residues. The CDR3 region has the DNA TGCGCCAGCAGCTTGGCCGTGAATGAGCAGTTCTTC. Its protein product is CASSLAVNEQFF.

The chain employs TRBV21-1 and TRBJ2-7; the table assigns TRBD1, which was not confirmed against the DNA. TRBV21-1 is marked as a pseudogene. The CDR3 spans 13 residues. In DNA, the CDR3 is TGTGCCAGACAGGGGCTGCTTTTTTACGAGCAGTACTTC. Translation gives CARQGLLFYEQYF.

The CDR3 bases are TGTGCCAGCAGCTTAGCGGGCGGGGGGGAGACCCAGTACTTC. Its translation is CASSLAGGGETQYF. The rearrangement links TRBV7-9 to TRBJ2-5; TRBD2 matches 8 bases. The CDR3 consists of 14 residues. Looked up from germline, CDR1 is SEHNR and CDR2 is FQNEAQ (reference sequence). With 0 bases clipped from V and 5 bases from J, the junction kept 2 bases outside the gene matches. The full variable domain, rest sourced from reference TRBV7-9 and TRBJ2-5, is DTGVSQNPRHKITKRGQNVTFRCDPISEHNRLYWYRQTLGQGPEFLTYFQNEAQLEKSRLLSDRFSAERPKGSFSTLEIQRTEQGDSAMYLCASSLAGGGETQYFGPGTRLLVL.

The chain joins TRBV9 to TRBJ1-1, with a tentative D call TRBD1 (5 bases). This CDR3 spans 13 amino acids. Germline V gene sequence: CDR1 SGDLS, CDR2 YYNGEE. V was trimmed by 0 bases and J by 11 bases, leaving 14 bases between them. CDR3 DNA sequence: TGTGCCAGCAGCGTAGACTCTTCGGGGGGGGCTTTCTTT. Translated, it gives CASSVDSSGGAFF.

This clone has only a few counts. The gene calls are TRBV6-1 and TRBJ2-1; 7 bases agree with TRBD2. V dropped 1 base and J dropped 4; count of bases not matched to a gene: 10. Germline V CDR1 and CDR2: MNHNS, SASEGT. CDR3 length: 17 amino acids. The CDR3 DNA is TGTGCCAGCAGTGAAGACCTCGCTAGCGGATCTTACAATGAGCAGTTCTTC. Translation gives CASSEDLASGSYNEQFF.

This clone was seen a few times. The rearrangement uses TRBV7-8 and TRBJ1-3; the D is unclear. V shed 1 base and J shed 2 bases, with 12 bases lying between them. The germline V gene encodes CDR1 SGHVS and CDR2 FQNEAQ. The CDR3 covers 16 residues. CDR3 loop: CASSLGAVTTGNTIYF. DNA for the CDR3: TGTGCCAGCAGCTTAGGGGCTGTCACGACTGGAAACACCATATATTTT. Full variable domain (missing parts from reference TRBV7-8 and TRBJ1-3): GAGVSQSPRYKVAKRGQDVALRCDPISGHVSLFWYQQALGQGPEFLTYFQNEAQLDKSGLPSDRFFAERPEGSVSTLKIQRTQQEDSAVYLCASSLGAVTTGNTIYFGEGSWLTVV.

This clone was counted between two and nine times. The gene calls are TRBV27 and TRBJ2-5, with D unclear. Germline CDR1 MNHEY, CDR2 SMNVEV (reference sequence). The CDR3 extends over 15 amino acids. The germline V and J ends were trimmed by 6 bases and 1 base, with 15 bases remaining between them. CDR3 amino acids: CASSIGVGSQETQYF. The CDR3 bases are TGTGCCAGCAGCATTGGCGTCGGGTCCCAAGAGACCCAGTACTTC.

This clone was observed a few times. V usage is TRBV6-5 and J usage is TRBJ2-1; TRBD2 might be the D (6 bases). Germline V gives CDR1 MNHEY, CDR2 SVGAGI. The CDR3 has 15 residues. The V end was cut by 4 bases, the J end by 4 bases, with 14 bases between. The CDR3 region is CASSSGDCLYNEQFF. Here the CDR3 DNA reads TGTGCCAGCAGTTCTGGGGACTGCCTATACAATGAGCAGTTCTTC.

The V call is TRBV27, the J call TRBJ1-2; 8 bases are shared with TRBD1. V trimming: 6 bases; J trimming: 8 bases; junction bases outside the gene matches: 14. The CDR3 sequence is 15 residues long. Germline loops: CDR1 MNHEY, CDR2 SMNVEV (reference sequence). Here the CDR3 DNA reads TGTGCCAGCAGATTTTCAGGGGCCGGGACAGGAGGCTACACCTTC. Protein: CASRFSGAGTGGYTF.

V is TRBV9 and J is TRBJ2-3; TRBD2 agrees at 10 bases. The CDR3 extends over 15 amino acids. Germline loops: CDR1 SGDLS, CDR2 YYNGEE. Germline trimming cut 4 bases from V and 2 bases from J; bases unmatched to any gene: 4. The CDR3 bases are TGTGCCAGCAGCCAGCGGGGGGGACTCACAGATACGCAGTATTTT. Its translation is CASSQRGGLTDTQYF.